Shown below are 27 T cell receptor beta chains from a single sample sequenced in a study of radiotherapy plus CTLA-4 blockade in lung cancer. Profiled with immunoSEQ multiplex PCR; TCRdb holds only in-frame clones, not every one. In the table there are about 90,000 clones, less than 80% of which are singletons. The sample was peripheral blood, taken from a patient treated with radiotherapy plus ipilimumab. The receptors originated from a human donor with non-small cell lung cancer that progressed on radiotherapy plus ipilimumab.

This clone was recorded once. The chain recombines TRBV27 with TRBJ2-7; 7 nucleotides match TRBD2. In germline, CDR1 is MNHEY, CDR2 SMNVEV (reference sequence). V was clipped by 4 bases and J by 0 bases; unmatched bases: 3. The CDR3 is 14 amino acids. Here the CDR3 reads CASSYGGSSYEQYF. CDR3 nucleotides: TGTGCCAGCAGTTACGGGGGGAGCTCCTACGAGCAGTACTTC.

There are a few counts of this clone. The V gene is TRBV6-5, the J gene TRBJ2-5; the D gene could be TRBD1 or TRBD2 (5 bases each). This CDR3 has 14 amino acids. V shed 3 bases and J shed 5 bases, with 13 bases lying between them. Looked up from germline, CDR1 is MNHEY and CDR2 is SVGAGI. The DNA of the CDR3 is TGTGCCAGCAGTTATTCGGCCGGGGACGAGACCCAGTACTTC. The encoded protein is CASSYSAGDETQYF.

This clone has only a few counts. V gene TRBV19 combines with J gene TRBJ2-7, with D perhaps matching TRBD2 (5 bases). The CDR3 is 14 amino acids. V was trimmed by 5 bases and J by 5 bases, leaving 16 bases between them. Germline V gene lookup returns CDR1 LNHDA and CDR2 SQIVND (reference sequence). The DNA for the CDR3 is TGTGCCAGTAGTCCCCAGAGGAGGATAGACGAGCAGTACTTC. It translates to CASSPQRRIDEQYF.

This chain joins TRBV19 and TRBJ1-1; unclear D gene. Germline lookup yields CDR1 LNHDA and CDR2 SQIVND (reference sequence). This CDR3 comprises 15 residues. V was cut by 7 bases and J by 1 base, with 16 bases left in between. CDR3 region: CASTITRRTNTEAFF. The CDR3 bases are TGTGCCAGTACAATCACTCGACGGACGAACACTGAAGCTTTCTTT.

This chain uses TRBV4-1 with TRBJ2-1; the match to TRBD1 covers 9 bases. Germline V gives CDR1 MGHRA, CDR2 YSYEKL. Unmatched junction bases numbered 6, after V lost 4 bases and J lost 5 bases. The CDR3 spans 15 residues. CDR3 DNA sequence: TGCGCCAGCAGCCGGACCGGGACAGGGAACAATGAGCAGTTCTTC. Amino acid sequence: CASSRTGTGNNEQFF.

This clone was seen only a few times. V gene TRBV6-1 combines with J gene TRBJ2-2, with TRBD1 identical over 8 bases. Germline lookup yields CDR1 MNHNS and CDR2 SASEGT. The CDR3 has 15 amino acids. Trimming removed 6 bases from V and 4 bases from J; junction bases left unmatched: 7. For the CDR3, the DNA is TGTGCCAGCAGGGCCGGGACAGGATCCACCGGGGAGCTGTTTTTT. It specifies CASRAGTGSTGELFF.

The chain is built from TRBV11-3 and TRBJ1-1, with D perhaps TRBD1 (5 bases). Germline CDR1 reads SGHNT; CDR2 reads YENEEA. Trimming took 5 bases from V and 1 from J, leaving 8 bases between them. This CDR3 is 13 amino acids long. CDR3 sequence (DNA): TGTGCCAGCAGCCGGGACTGGAACACTGAAGCTTTCTTT. It translates to CASSRDWNTEAFF.

The genes are TRBV28 and TRBJ2-1; 9 bases fit TRBD1. The CDR3 has 14 residues. Germline V gene sequence: CDR1 MDHEN, CDR2 SYDVKM. Losses at the gene ends were 2 bases for V and 8 bases for J; bases not matched to a gene: 4. CDR3 DNA sequence: TGTGCCAGCAGTTTAGACAGGGGGAAGCATGAGCAGTTCTTC. It translates to CASSLDRGKHEQFF.

V usage is TRBV29-1 and J usage is TRBJ1-1; D gene uncertain. Germline-derived CDR1 and CDR2 are SQVTM and ANQGSEA. This CDR3 is 11 amino acids long. V lost 7 bases to trimming and J lost 0 bases, with 6 bases between them. Here the CDR3 DNA reads TGCAGCGGGCGGTTGAACACTGAAGCTTTCTTT. Protein: CSGRLNTEAFF.

V gene TRBV7-9 combines with J gene TRBJ1-2; tentatively, D is TRBD1 (5 bases). The CDR3 covers 12 residues. The germline V gene encodes CDR1 SEHNR and CDR2 FQNEAQ (reference sequence). V shed 5 bases and J shed 6 bases, with 10 bases lying between them. The CDR3 DNA sequence: TGTGCCAGCAGCCAAACGGGGGATGGCTACACCTTC. Translating it yields CASSQTGDGYTF.

The rearrangement joins TRBV27 to TRBJ1-4, with D possibly TRBD1 on 6 matching bases. The ends were cut back, 1 base at V and 7 bases at J, with 25 bases in the middle. The CDR3 length is 19 residues. CDR1 is MNHEY, CDR2 SMNVEV, per germline (reference sequence). CDR3 coding DNA: TGTGCCAGCAGTTTATATGGCGTGGGGACAATACAGGGAAGTGAAAAACTGTTTTTT. Translating gives CASSLYGVGTIQGSEKLFF.

This chain's CDR3 is CASGGLAAYEQYF. CDR3 sequence (DNA): TGTGCCAGCGGGGGACTAGCGGCCTACGAGCAGTACTTC. The rearrangement uses TRBV28 and TRBJ2-7, with TRBD2 matching 11 bases. Germline V gene data show CDR1 as MDHEN and CDR2 as SYDVKM. Trimming removed 8 bases from V and 2 bases from J; junction bases left unmatched: 2. The length of the CDR3 is 13 residues. Full variable domain (rest looked up from reference TRBV28 and TRBJ2-7): DVKVTQSSRYLVKRTGEKVFLECVQDMDHENMFWYRQDPGLGLRLIYFSYDVKMKEKGDIPEGYSVSREKKERFSLILESASTNQTSMYLCASGGLAAYEQYFGPGTRLTVT.

This clone occurred once. J is TRBJ1-1 and V is TRBV14; TRBD1 matches 10 bases. The V segment lost 1 base and the J segment 3 bases; nucleotides outside the gene matches: 8. Germline V gives CDR1 SGHDN, CDR2 FVKESK. The CDR3 consists of 17 residues. In nucleotides, the CDR3 is TGTGCCAGCAGCCAAGGGGACAGGGGAAATCGGGACACTGAAGCTTTCTTT. It is translated as CASSQGDRGNRDTEAFF.

This clone was seen only a few times. The V gene is TRBV27, the J gene TRBJ1-5, with D possibly matching TRBD1 (5 bases). The CDR3 runs 14 residues. Germline V lookup: CDR1 MNHEY, CDR2 SMNVEV (reference sequence). V lost 3 bases to trimming and J lost 5 bases, with 11 bases between them. This CDR3 reads CASSFAGIHQPQHF. The CDR3 bases are TGTGCCAGCAGTTTTGCAGGGATTCATCAGCCCCAGCATTTT.

This chain uses TRBV27 with TRBJ1-1; weak D call: TRBD1 (5 bases). The V and J ends lost 5 bases and 4 bases respectively, with 17 bases between them. The CDR3 covers 15 residues. CDR1 MNHEY and CDR2 SMNVEV come from the germline V gene (reference sequence). CDR3 nucleotide sequence: TGTGCCAGCAGTGCTGGGGGGGATCGGGGCACTGAAGCTTTCTTT. This sequence encodes CASSAGGDRGTEAFF.

The chain combines TRBV7-2 with TRBJ1-3, with a possible D match to TRBD1 (6 bases). Germline-derived CDR1 and CDR2 are SGHTA and FQGNSA. The CDR3 is 14 residues long. Trimming removed 5 bases at V and 4 bases at J, with 12 bases between. The CDR3 DNA is TGTGCCAGCAGCCTCCCAGGGGTCGGAAACACCATATATTTT. Its protein is CASSLPGVGNTIYF. Full variable domain (missing parts from reference TRBV7-2 and TRBJ1-3): GAGVSQSPSNKVTEKGKDVELRCDPISGHTALYWYRQSLGQGLEFLIYFQGNSAPDKSGLPSDRFSAERTGGSVSTLTIQRTQQEDSAVYLCASSLPGVGNTIYFGEGSWLTVV.

The chain couples TRBV7-2 to TRBJ1-2; maybe TRBD1 (5 bases). The length of the CDR3 is 15 residues. Trimming pared 0 bases from V and 5 bases from J, leaving 13 bases between. Germline V gene sequence: CDR1 SGHTA, CDR2 FQGNSA. The CDR3 here is CASSLARGLGYGYTF. CDR3 nucleotide sequence: TGTGCCAGCAGCTTAGCCCGGGGCCTAGGATATGGCTACACCTTC.

This chain joins TRBV29-1 and TRBJ2-1; TRBD2 matches at 8 bases. The length of the CDR3 is 16 residues. Germline V gene data show CDR1 as SQVTM and CDR2 as ANQGSEA. V lost 3 bases, J lost 2 bases, and 9 bases stayed unmatched. CDR3 bases: TGCAGCGTTGACTATGAGCGGGAGTCACCCTACAATGAGCAGTTCTTC. This sequence encodes CSVDYERESPYNEQFF.

This clone was found once. This chain connects TRBV29-1 to TRBJ2-3, with D uncertain. Per the germline V gene, CDR1 is SQVTM and CDR2 is ANQGSEA. The germline V and J ends were trimmed by 6 bases and 6 bases, with 10 bases remaining between them. The CDR3 length is 11 residues. The CDR3 DNA sequence: TGCAGCGTCGCTCCAGTGGATACGCAGTATTTT. Translating gives CSVAPVDTQYF.

This clone appeared a single time. The chain recombines TRBV30 with TRBJ1-4; the match to TRBD1 covers 7 bases. This CDR3 is 16 amino acids long. Germline CDR1 is GTSNPN and CDR2 is SVGIG (reference sequence). Trimming cost V 1 base and J 5 bases; bases outside gene matches: 10. CDR3 sequence (DNA): TGTGCCTGGAGTGATACAGGGGTAGCGGTGAATGAAAAACTGTTTTTT. Encoded protein: CAWSDTGVAVNEKLFF.

The V and J genes are TRBV28 and TRBJ2-4; TRBD1 matches at 9 bases. Germline lookup yields CDR1 MDHEN and CDR2 SYDVKM. The CDR3 is 15 amino acids. With 5 bases clipped from V and 5 bases from J, the junction kept 7 bases outside the gene matches. CDR3 protein: CASSPQGQGENIQYF. As DNA, the CDR3 is TGTGCCAGCAGTCCCCAGGGACAGGGTGAAAACATTCAGTACTTC. The complete variable domain, with remaining parts taken from reference TRBV28 and TRBJ2-4, reads DVKVTQSSRYLVKRTGEKVFLECVQDMDHENMFWYRQDPGLGLRLIYFSYDVKMKEKGDIPEGYSVSREKKERFSLILESASTNQTSMYLCASSPQGQGENIQYFGAGTRLSVL.

J is TRBJ2-5 and V is TRBV4-1; unclear D gene. Trimming removed 0 bases from V and 5 bases from J, with 10 bases in between. The germline V gene encodes CDR1 MGHRA and CDR2 YSYEKL. The CDR3 covers 14 residues. The CDR3 coding sequence is TGCGCCAGCAGCCAAGATAACGGATGGGAGACCCAGTACTTC. As protein: CASSQDNGWETQYF.

The J gene is TRBJ2-5, the V gene TRBV28; D is unresolved. The ends were cut back, 5 bases at V and 2 bases at J, with 9 bases in the middle. The CDR3 covers 13 residues. Germline assignment: CDR1 MDHEN and CDR2 SYDVKM. Here the CDR3 reads CASSLRAQETQYF. The DNA of the CDR3 is TGTGCCAGCAGTCTAAGGGCTCAAGAGACCCAGTACTTC. Together with reference TRBV28 and TRBJ2-5, the CDR3 gives the full variable domain: DVKVTQSSRYLVKRTGEKVFLECVQDMDHENMFWYRQDPGLGLRLIYFSYDVKMKEKGDIPEGYSVSREKKERFSLILESASTNQTSMYLCASSLRAQETQYFGPGTRLLVL.

The V gene is TRBV9, the J gene TRBJ2-6; maybe TRBD1 (5 bases). The CDR3 extends over 18 amino acids. The germline V gene encodes CDR1 SGDLS and CDR2 YYNGEE. The V and J ends lost 3 bases and 0 bases respectively, with 16 bases between them. The DNA for the CDR3 is TGTGCCAGCAGCGATCCTCTCGATAGGGGCTCTGGGGCCAACGTCCTGACTTTC. Encoded protein: CASSDPLDRGSGANVLTF. The full variable domain, in which reference TRBV9 and TRBJ2-6 provide the parts outside the CDR3, is DSGVTQTPKHLITATGQRVTLRCSPRSGDLSVYWYQQSLDQGLQFLIQYYNGEERAKGNILERFSAQQFPDLHSELNLSSLELGDSALYFCASSDPLDRGSGANVLTFGAGSRLTVL.

The J gene is TRBJ2-1, the V gene TRBV2, with TRBD2 matching over 7 bases. The germline gives CDR1 SNHLY, CDR2 FYNNEI. There are 15 residues in the CDR3. The junction had 12 bases not matched to a gene; V was cut back by 8 bases and J by 5 bases. CDR3 sequence reads: CASVRWLAANNEQFF. Written as DNA, the CDR3 is TGTGCCAGCGTCCGTTGGCTAGCGGCAAACAATGAGCAGTTCTTC.

This chain links TRBV5-1 with TRBJ1-4, with D possibly being TRBD1 (5 bases). Germline V CDR1 and CDR2: SGHRS, YFSETQ. The CDR3 is 15 amino acids. The germline V and J ends were trimmed by 5 bases and 8 bases, with 19 bases remaining between them. For the CDR3, the DNA is TGCGCCAGCAGATCGGTCCCCAGGGTCGAGGAAAAACTGTTTTTT. This gives the protein CASRSVPRVEEKLFF.

This clone showed up just once. The V call is TRBV5-6, the J call TRBJ2-7; TRBD1 aligns across 7 bases. Germline V gene sequence: CDR1 SGHDT, CDR2 YYEEEE. Losses at the gene ends were 2 bases for V and 3 bases for J; bases not matched to a gene: 11. The CDR3 length is 16 residues. In DNA form, the CDR3 reads TGTGCCAGCAGCTTTCGGCCTCCCGGGACAGTCTACGAGCAGTACTTC. Translated, it gives CASSFRPPGTVYEQYF.